The clone carrying this T cell receptor (beta chain) turned up a few times. What it binds is unknown. Clones were sequenced by immunoSEQ multiplex PCR, and TCRdb holds only the in-frame ones, with some missing. The sample includes around 25,000 clones, approximately 62% of them seen just once. These data originate in a study of vaccination effects on CD4 cells after COVID-19. Expansion with viral peptide pools was applied to antigen-specific CD4+ T cells by the ViraFEST assay prior to sequencing. At the end of 9 to 11 days of culture, CD4+ T cells were isolated. Sometime from March through December 2020, the person acquired a SARS-CoV-2 infection that PCR confirmed. Every well housed two million PBMC, which grew in culture alongside about 9.9 IU/ml IL-2 and roughly 9.9 ug/ml peptides. Each culture had half its medium swapped for IL-2 medium on days 3 and 7. The CDR3 has 14 residues. Germline V gene sequence: CDR1 SGHKS, CDR2 YYEKEE (reference sequence). V was trimmed by 3 bases and J by 5 bases, leaving 14 bases between them.

The TCR originated in a human donor who had a prior SARS-CoV-2 infection. The V call is TRBV5-5, the J call TRBJ1-1, with D unresolved. The source material was CD4+ T cells from PBMCs cultured with SARS-CoV-2 spike peptides, sampled before COVID-19 vaccination. The CDR3 region has the DNA TGTGCCAGCAGCTCCATACCCCAGGAGACTGAAGCTTTCTTT. Translating gives CASSSIPQETEAFF.